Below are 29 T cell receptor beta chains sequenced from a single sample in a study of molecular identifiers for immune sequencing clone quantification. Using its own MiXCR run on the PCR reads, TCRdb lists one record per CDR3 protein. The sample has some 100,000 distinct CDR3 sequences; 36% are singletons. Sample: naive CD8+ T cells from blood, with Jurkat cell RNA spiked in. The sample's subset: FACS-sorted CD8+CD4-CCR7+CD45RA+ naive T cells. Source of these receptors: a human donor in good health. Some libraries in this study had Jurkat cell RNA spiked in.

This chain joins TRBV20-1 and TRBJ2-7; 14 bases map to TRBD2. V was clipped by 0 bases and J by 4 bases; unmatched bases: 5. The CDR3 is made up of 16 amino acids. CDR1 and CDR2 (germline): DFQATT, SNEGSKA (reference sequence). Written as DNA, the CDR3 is TGCAGTGCTAGAGATATAGGACTAGCGGGAGGTTACGAGCAGTACTTC. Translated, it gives CSARDIGLAGGYEQYF.

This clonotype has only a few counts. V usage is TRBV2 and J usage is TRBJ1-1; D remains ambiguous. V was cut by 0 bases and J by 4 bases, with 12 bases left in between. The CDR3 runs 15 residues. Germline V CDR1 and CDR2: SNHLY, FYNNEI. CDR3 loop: CASSEAVTPITEAFF. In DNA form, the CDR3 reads TGTGCCAGCAGTGAAGCAGTGACACCGATCACTGAAGCTTTCTTT.

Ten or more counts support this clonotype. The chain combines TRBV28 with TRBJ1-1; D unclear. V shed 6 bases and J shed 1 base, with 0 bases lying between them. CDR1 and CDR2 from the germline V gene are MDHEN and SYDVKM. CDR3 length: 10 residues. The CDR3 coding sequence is TGTGCCAGCAGGAACACTGAAGCTTTCTTT. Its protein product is CASRNTEAFF.

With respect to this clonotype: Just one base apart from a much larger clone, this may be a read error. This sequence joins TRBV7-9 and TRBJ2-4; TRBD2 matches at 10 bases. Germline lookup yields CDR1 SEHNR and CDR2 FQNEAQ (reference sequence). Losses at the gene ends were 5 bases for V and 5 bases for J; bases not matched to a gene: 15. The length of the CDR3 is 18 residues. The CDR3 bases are TGTGCCAGCAGCCGGGTTGAGCTAGCGGGAGTTGTCGAAAACATTCAGTACTTC. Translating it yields CASSRVELAGVVENIQYF. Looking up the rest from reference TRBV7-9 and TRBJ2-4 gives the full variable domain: DTGVSQNPRHKITKRGQNVTFRCDPISEHNRLYWYRQTLGQGPEFLTYFQNEAQLEKSRLLSDRFSAERPKGSFSTLEIQRTEQGDSAMYLCASSRVELAGVVENIQYFGAGTRLSVL.

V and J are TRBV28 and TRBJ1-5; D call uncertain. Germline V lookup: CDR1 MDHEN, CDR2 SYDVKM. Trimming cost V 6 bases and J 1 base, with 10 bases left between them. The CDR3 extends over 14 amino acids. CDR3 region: CASSIGRSNQPQHF. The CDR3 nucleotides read TGTGCCAGCAGCATCGGACGGAGCAATCAGCCCCAGCATTTT.

The CDR3 protein is CSARDVGVYEQYF. The CDR3 DNA sequence: TGCAGTGCTAGAGATGTGGGAGTCTACGAGCAGTACTTC. The chain employs TRBV20-1 and TRBJ2-7; the D gene is possibly TRBD2 (5 bases). V shed 0 bases and J shed 3 bases, with 9 bases lying between them. Germline-derived CDR1 and CDR2 are DFQATT and SNEGSKA (reference sequence). This CDR3 has 13 residues.

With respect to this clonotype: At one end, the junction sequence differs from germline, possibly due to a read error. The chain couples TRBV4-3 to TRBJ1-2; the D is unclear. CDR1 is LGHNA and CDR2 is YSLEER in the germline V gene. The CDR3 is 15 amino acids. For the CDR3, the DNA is TGCGCCAGCAGCCAAGGTACCCGAAAGGCCTATGGCAACACCTTC. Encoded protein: CASSQGTRKAYGNTF.

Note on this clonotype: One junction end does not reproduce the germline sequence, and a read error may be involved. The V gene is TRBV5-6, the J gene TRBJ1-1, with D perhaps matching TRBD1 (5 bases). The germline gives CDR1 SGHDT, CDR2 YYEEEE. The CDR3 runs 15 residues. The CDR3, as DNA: TGTGCCAGCAGCTTGAGGTGGGCAGGGAATACTGATGCTTTCTTT. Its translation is CASSLRWAGNTDAFF.

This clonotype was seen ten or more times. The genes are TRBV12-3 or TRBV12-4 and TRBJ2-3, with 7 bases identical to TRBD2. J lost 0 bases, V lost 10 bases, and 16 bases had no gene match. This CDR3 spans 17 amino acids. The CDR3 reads CATTSALSGFSTDTQYF. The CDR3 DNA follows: TGTGCCACCACGTCCGCCCTTAGCGGGTTTAGCACAGATACGCAGTATTTT.

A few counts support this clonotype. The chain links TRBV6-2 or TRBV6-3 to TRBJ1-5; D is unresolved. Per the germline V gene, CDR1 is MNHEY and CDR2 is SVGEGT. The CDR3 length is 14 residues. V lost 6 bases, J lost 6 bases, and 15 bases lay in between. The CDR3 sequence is CASSPTSWVQPQHF. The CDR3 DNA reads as TGTGCCAGCAGCCCCACCTCGTGGGTTCAGCCCCAGCATTTT.

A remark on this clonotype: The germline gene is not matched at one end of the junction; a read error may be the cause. In nucleotides, the CDR3 is TGTGCCAGCAGCGTATACGGGAGGCCCTCCTCTCGAAACACCATATATTTT. Its translation: CASSVYGRPSSRNTIYF. The gene calls are TRBV9 and TRBJ1-3; D unclear. The CDR3 length is 17 residues. Germline V gene lookup returns CDR1 SGDLS and CDR2 YYNGEE.

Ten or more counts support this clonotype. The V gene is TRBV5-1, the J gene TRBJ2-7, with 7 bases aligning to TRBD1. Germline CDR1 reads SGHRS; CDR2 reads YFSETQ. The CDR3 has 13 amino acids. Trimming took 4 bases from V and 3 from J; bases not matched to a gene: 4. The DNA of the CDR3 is TGCGCCAGCAGCCTGGGACAGCTCTACGAGCAGTACTTC. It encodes CASSLGQLYEQYF.

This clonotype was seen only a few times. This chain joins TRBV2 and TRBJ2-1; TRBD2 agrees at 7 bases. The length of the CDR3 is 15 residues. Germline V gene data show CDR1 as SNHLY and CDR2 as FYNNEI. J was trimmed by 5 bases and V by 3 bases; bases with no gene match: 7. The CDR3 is CASSDSLAVDNEQFF. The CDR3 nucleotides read TGTGCCAGCAGTGACAGCCTAGCGGTCGACAATGAGCAGTTCTTC.

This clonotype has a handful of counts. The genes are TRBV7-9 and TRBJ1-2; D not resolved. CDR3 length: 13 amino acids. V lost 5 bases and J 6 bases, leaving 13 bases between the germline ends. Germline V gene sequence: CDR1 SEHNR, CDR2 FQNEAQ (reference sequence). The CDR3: CASSPYWTDGYTF. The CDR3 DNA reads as TGTGCCAGCAGCCCCTACTGGACGGATGGCTACACCTTC. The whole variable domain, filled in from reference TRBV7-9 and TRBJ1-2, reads DTGVSQNPRHKITKRGQNVTFRCDPISEHNRLYWYRQTLGQGPEFLTYFQNEAQLEKSRLLSDRFSAERPKGSFSTLEIQRTEQGDSAMYLCASSPYWTDGYTFGSGTRLTVV.

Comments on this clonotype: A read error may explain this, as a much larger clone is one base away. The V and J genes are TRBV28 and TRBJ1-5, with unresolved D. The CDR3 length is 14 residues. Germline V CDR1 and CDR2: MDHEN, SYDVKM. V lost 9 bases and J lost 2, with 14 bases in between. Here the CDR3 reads CASILGSGNQPQHF. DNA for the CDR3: TGTGCCAGTATTCTAGGAAGTGGCAATCAGCCCCAGCATTTT. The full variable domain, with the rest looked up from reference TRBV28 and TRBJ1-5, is DVKVTQSSRYLVKRTGEKVFLECVQDMDHENMFWYRQDPGLGLRLIYFSYDVKMKEKGDIPEGYSVSREKKERFSLILESASTNQTSMYLCASILGSGNQPQHFGDGTRLSIL.

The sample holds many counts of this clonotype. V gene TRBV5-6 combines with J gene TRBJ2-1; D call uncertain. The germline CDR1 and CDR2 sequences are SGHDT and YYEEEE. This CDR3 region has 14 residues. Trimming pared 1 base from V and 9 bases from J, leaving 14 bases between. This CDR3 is CASSLNLLAFEQFF. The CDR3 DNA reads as TGTGCCAGCAGCTTGAATCTGCTCGCTTTTGAGCAGTTCTTC.

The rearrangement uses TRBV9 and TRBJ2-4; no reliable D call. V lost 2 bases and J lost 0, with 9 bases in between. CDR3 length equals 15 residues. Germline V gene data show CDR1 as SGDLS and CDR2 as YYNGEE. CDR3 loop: CASSVGSLAKNIQYF. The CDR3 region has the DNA TGTGCCAGCAGCGTTGGCTCGCTAGCCAAAAACATTCAGTACTTC. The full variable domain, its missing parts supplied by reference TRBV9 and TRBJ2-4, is DSGVTQTPKHLITATGQRVTLRCSPRSGDLSVYWYQQSLDQGLQFLIQYYNGEERAKGNILERFSAQQFPDLHSELNLSSLELGDSALYFCASSVGSLAKNIQYFGAGTRLSVL.

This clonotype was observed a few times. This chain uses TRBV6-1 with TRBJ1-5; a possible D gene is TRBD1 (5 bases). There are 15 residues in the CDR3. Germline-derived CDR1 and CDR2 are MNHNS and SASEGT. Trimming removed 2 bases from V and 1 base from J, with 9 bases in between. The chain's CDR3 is CASSEWGESNQPQHF. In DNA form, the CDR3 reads TGTGCCAGCAGTGAATGGGGGGAAAGCAATCAGCCCCAGCATTTT.

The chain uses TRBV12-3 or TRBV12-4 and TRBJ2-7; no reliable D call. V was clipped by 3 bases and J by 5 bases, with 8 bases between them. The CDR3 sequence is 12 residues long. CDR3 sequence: CASSFSHDEQYF. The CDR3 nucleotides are TGTGCCAGCAGTTTCTCGCATGACGAGCAGTACTTC.

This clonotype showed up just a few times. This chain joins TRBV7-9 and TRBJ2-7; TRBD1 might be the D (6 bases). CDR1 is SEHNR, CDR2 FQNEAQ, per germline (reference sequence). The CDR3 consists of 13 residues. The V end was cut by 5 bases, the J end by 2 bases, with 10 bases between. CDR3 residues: CASSADSAYEQYF. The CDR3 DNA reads TGTGCCAGCAGCGCGGACAGTGCCTACGAGCAGTACTTC.

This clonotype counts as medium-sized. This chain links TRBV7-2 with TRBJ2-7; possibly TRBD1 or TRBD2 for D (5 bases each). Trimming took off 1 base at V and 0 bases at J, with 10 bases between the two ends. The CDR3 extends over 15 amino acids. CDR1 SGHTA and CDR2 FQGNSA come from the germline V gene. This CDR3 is CASSLERTPSYEQYF. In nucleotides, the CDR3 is TGTGCCAGCAGCTTAGAGCGGACACCCTCCTACGAGCAGTACTTC.

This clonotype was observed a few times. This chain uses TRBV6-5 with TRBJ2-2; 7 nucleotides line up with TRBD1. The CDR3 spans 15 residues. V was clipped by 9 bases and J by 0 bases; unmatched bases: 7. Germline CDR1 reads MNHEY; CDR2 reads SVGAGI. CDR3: CASFKGATNTGELFF. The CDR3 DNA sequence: TGTGCCAGTTTTAAGGGGGCCACGAACACCGGGGAGCTGTTTTTT.

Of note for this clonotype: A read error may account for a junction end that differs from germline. CDR3 in amino acids: CASRYPSGRDYKEQFF. The CDR3 nucleotides read TGCGCCAGCCGGTACCCTAGCGGGAGGGACTACAAAGAGCAGTTCTTC. V and J are TRBV23-1 and TRBJ2-1, with TRBD2 matching over 12 bases. TRBV23-1 is identified as an open reading frame with a role that is uncertain. The CDR3 spans 16 residues.

The CDR3 region has the DNA TGTGCCAGCAGCTGGCGGGGCATACCAACCTATGGCTACACCTTC. Protein product: CASSWRGIPTYGYTF. The chain recombines TRBV5-8 with TRBJ1-2, with a tentative D call TRBD1 (5 bases). This CDR3 spans 15 amino acids. V was cut by 3 bases and J by 4 bases, with 16 bases left in between. Germline-derived CDR1 and CDR2 are SGHTS and YDEGEE.

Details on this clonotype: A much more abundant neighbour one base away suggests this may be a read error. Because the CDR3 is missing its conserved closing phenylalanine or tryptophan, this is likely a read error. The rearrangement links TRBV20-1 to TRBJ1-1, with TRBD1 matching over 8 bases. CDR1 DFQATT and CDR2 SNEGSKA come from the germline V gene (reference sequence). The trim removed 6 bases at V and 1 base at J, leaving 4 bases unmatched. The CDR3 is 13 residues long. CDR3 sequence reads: CSATGVSNTEAFI. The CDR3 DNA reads TGCAGTGCGACAGGGGTGTCGAACACTGAAGCTTTCATT.

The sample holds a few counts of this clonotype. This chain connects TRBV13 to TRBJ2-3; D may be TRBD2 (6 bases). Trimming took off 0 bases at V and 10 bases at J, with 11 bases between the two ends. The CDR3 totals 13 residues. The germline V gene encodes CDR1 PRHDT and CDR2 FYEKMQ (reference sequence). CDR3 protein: CASSLGTSSSQYF. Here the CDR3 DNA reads TGTGCCAGCAGCTTAGGGACTAGTTCTTCGCAGTATTTT.

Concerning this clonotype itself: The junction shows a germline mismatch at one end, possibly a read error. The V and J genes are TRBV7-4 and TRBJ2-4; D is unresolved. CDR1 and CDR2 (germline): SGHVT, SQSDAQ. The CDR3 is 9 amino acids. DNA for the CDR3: TGTGCCAGCAACGCTCGGGCAGACTTC. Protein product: CASNARADF.

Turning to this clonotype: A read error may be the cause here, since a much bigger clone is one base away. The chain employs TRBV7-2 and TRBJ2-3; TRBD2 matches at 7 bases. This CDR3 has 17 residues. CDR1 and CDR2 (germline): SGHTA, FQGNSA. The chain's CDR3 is CASSRYSGSPITVTQYF. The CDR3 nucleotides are TGTGCCAGCAGCCGTTATAGCGGGTCCCCCATCACAGTTACGCAGTATTTT.

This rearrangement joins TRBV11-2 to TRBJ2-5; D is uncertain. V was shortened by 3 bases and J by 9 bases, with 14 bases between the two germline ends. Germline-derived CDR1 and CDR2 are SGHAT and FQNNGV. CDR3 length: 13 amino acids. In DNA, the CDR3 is TGTGCCAGCAGCTTCGGCGGCTGGATGGCCCAGTACTTC. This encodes CASSFGGWMAQYF.